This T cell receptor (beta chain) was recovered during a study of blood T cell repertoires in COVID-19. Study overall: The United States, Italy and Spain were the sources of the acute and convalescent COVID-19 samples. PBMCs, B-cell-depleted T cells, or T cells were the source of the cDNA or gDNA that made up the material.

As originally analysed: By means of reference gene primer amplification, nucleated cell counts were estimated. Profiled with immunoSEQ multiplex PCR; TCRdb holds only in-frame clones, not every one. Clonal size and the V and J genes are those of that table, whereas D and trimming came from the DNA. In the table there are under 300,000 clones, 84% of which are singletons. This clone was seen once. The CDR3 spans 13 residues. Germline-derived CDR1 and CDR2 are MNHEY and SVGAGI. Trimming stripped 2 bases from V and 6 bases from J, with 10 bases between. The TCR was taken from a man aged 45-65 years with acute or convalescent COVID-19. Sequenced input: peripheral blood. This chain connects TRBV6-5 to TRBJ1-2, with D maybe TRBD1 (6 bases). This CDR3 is CASSYRTVDGYTF. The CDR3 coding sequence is TGTGCCAGCAGTTACAGGACAGTAGATGGCTACACCTTC.